Below, 14 T cell receptor beta chains from the same sample are listed, as sequenced in a study of T cell repertoires in cytomegalovirus infection. TCRdb ran MiXCR on the reads and lists one entry per CDR3 protein. The data contain about 310,000 distinct CDR3 sequences, roughly 17% of them singletons. Sequencing was carried out using PBMCs. These TCRs come from a human donor in good health (CMV status not recorded). Some clones in this sample may be carry-over from other donors' samples.

The table lists this clonotype with a few counts. As DNA, the CDR3 is TGTGCCAGCAGCTCCTTCCCCTACGAGCAGTACTTC. Its protein is CASSSFPYEQYF. The chain carries TRBV7-4 and TRBJ2-7; D call uncertain. Germline V gene data show CDR1 as SGHVT and CDR2 as SQSDAQ. The length of the CDR3 is 12 residues. Trimming stripped 4 bases from V and 2 bases from J, with 6 bases between.

This clonotype came up many times. One end of the junction varies from germline; a read error may be responsible. The chain couples TRBV7-7 to TRBJ2-1, with D possibly TRBD2 on 6 matching bases. Germline CDR1 is SSHAT and CDR2 is FNYEAQ (reference sequence). The CDR3 spans 16 residues. CDR3 sequence reads: CASSSYPKTSDNEQFF. The CDR3 DNA sequence: TGTGCTAGCAGCTCATACCCGAAGACTAGTGACAATGAGCAGTTCTTC.

Many counts were recorded for this clonotype. The chain is built from TRBV10-3 and TRBJ2-2; 7 bases align to TRBD2. In germline, CDR1 is ENHRY, CDR2 SYGVKD. V was pared by 10 bases and J by 4 bases, with 9 bases of the junction left unmatched. The CDR3 spans 14 residues. The DNA of the CDR3 is TGTGCCACTCTTGGGGGACTAAGCACCGGGGAGCTGTTTTTT. As protein: CATLGGLSTGELFF.

The chain has TRBV6-6 and TRBJ1-6, with D uncertain. Germline CDR1 reads MNHNY; CDR2 reads SVGAGI (reference sequence). The CDR3 is made up of 14 amino acids. Trimming took 6 bases from V and 6 from J, leaving 12 bases between them. The CDR3 region is CASSRSTVNSPLHF. The DNA for the CDR3 is TGTGCCAGCAGCCGCTCGACGGTTAATTCACCCCTCCACTTT.

This clonotype was counted a few times. This sequence joins TRBV12-5 and TRBJ2-2; D unclear. Germline V lookup: CDR1 LGHNT, CDR2 FRNRAP. This CDR3 has 16 residues. Trimming took off 5 bases at V and 6 bases at J, with 19 bases between the two ends. CDR3 coding DNA: TGTGCTAGTGGTCCTGGAGCCCACGGATTAGCCGGGGAGCTGTTTTTT. Translating it yields CASGPGAHGLAGELFF.

This clonotype occurred a few times. The V gene is TRBV5-4, the J gene TRBJ2-5; D call uncertain. Germline assignment: CDR1 SGHNT and CDR2 YYREEE (reference sequence). V lost 1 base and J lost 4, with 11 bases in between. CDR3 length equals 14 residues. The CDR3 bases are TGTGCCAGCAGCTTGATGGGTAGTGGAGAGACCCAGTACTTC. This codes for CASSLMGSGETQYF.

This clonotype was recorded a few times. This rearrangement joins TRBV9 to TRBJ1-3; 9 nucleotides align to TRBD1. Germline values: CDR1 SGDLS, CDR2 YYNGEE. The CDR3 spans 15 residues. With V trimmed by 3 bases and J by 2 bases, 3 bases remained unmatched. The CDR3 here is CASSGGQGTGNTIYF. CDR3 in DNA: TGTGCCAGCAGCGGGGGACAGGGAACTGGAAACACCATATATTTT.

In its sample, this clonotype was seen many times. This chain joins TRBV12-3 or TRBV12-4 and TRBJ2-5; D is unresolved. Trimming left V 6 bases short and J 4 bases short, with 3 bases between. The CDR3 consists of 10 residues. DNA of the CDR3: TGTGCCAGCAGAGGAGAGACCCAGTACTTC. Translating gives CASRGETQYF.

This clonotype was found once. The V call is TRBV18, the J call TRBJ1-6, with TRBD1 matching over 10 bases. The CDR3 loop spans 13 amino acids. Looked up from germline, CDR1 is KGHSH and CDR2 is LQKENI. The J segment lost 14 bases and the V segment lost 4 bases, leaving 5 bases of the junction unmatched. CDR3 amino acids: CASSQGQGETLHF. CDR3 sequence (DNA): TGTGCCAGCTCACAAGGACAGGGGGAGACCCTCCACTTT.

This clonotype was detected a few times. The genes are TRBV4-1 and TRBJ2-7; TRBD1 is a possible D gene (5 bases). The germline gives CDR1 MGHRA, CDR2 YSYEKL. V gave up 6 bases and J gave up 4 bases, with 13 bases separating them. The CDR3 is 13 residues long. CDR3: CASSPTDGYEQYF. CDR3 nucleotide sequence: TGCGCCAGCAGTCCGACAGACGGTTACGAGCAGTACTTC.

This clonotype was counted ten times or more. The gene calls are TRBV7-2 and TRBJ1-4; D might be TRBD1 (6 bases). Germline V gene lookup returns CDR1 SGHTA and CDR2 FQGNSA. The CDR3 contains 16 residues. V lost 1 base to trimming and J lost 0 bases, with 9 bases between them. CDR3: CASSLGTASTNEKLFF. In nucleotides, the CDR3 is TGTGCCAGCAGCTTAGGGACAGCTTCAACTAATGAAAAACTGTTTTTT.

This clonotype was detected only a few times. The chain links TRBV29-1 to TRBJ2-2; D tentatively fits TRBD1 or TRBD2 (5 bases each). This CDR3 region has 14 residues. From germline, CDR1 is SQVTM and CDR2 ANQGSEA. Trimming shortened V by 4 bases and J by 3 bases, and 12 bases separated the two germline ends. CDR3 protein: CSVGREYDTGELFF. The DNA of the CDR3 is TGCAGCGTTGGCAGGGAGTATGACACCGGGGAGCTGTTTTTT.

V and J are TRBV28 and TRBJ1-1; 12 bases are a match to TRBD1. The CDR3 contains 18 residues. V shed 2 bases, J shed 0 bases, and the junction held 7 bases outside the gene matches. Germline CDR1 reads MDHEN; CDR2 reads SYDVKM. As DNA, the CDR3 is TGTGCCAGCAGTTTACCCCGGGACAGGGGGCGGCTGAACACTGAAGCTTTCTTT. Translating it yields CASSLPRDRGRLNTEAFF.

In its sample, this clonotype was seen many times. This sequence joins TRBV20-1 and TRBJ2-1; 12 nucleotides match TRBD2. V was pared by 0 bases and J by 8 bases, with 5 bases of the junction left unmatched. CDR1 is DFQATT and CDR2 is SNEGSKA in the germline V gene (reference sequence). This CDR3 comprises 15 residues. CDR3 in DNA: TGCAGTGCTAGAGAAGCTAGCGGGGGGGCCCATGAGCAGTTCTTC. Translating gives CSAREASGGAHEQFF.